This T cell receptor (beta chain) was recorded in a study of T cell responses to AZD1222 COVID-19 vaccine. General study results and limits: The study reported that nearly half of spike-specific TCRs target unmutated variant regions. The sample set comprised mostly white British donors with more females, and clonal diversity was possibly underestimated.

Unmatched junction bases numbered 4, after V lost 0 bases and J lost 5 bases. Germline V CDR1 and CDR2: ENHRY, SYGVKD. The CDR3 has 16 amino acids. Only in-frame clones appear in the TCRdb table, and some are missing; sequencing was by immunoSEQ multiplex PCR. The repertoire has about 150,000 clones, about 89% of them found once; the top ten carry approximately 3.6%. Second-dose schedules of about 4 or about 12 weeks were combined. Details on this clone: Its cognate antigen is unknown.

The V and J genes are TRBV10-3 and TRBJ1-2; 12 nucleotides line up with TRBD1. This material consisted of peripheral blood, taken 28 days after the second AZD1222 dose. This receptor was obtained from an adult who received the AZD1222 COVID-19 vaccine. CDR3 nucleotide sequence: TGTGCCATCAGTGAGTCTGGGACAGGGGGCAGGTATGGCTACACCTTC. It is translated as CAISESGTGGRYGYTF.